Below are 3 T cell receptor beta chains sequenced from a single sample in a study of blood T cells in healthy people across ages. Sample-barcoded 5' priming and a J-beta primer mix drove a second PCR of roughly 6 to 12 cycles. TCRdb fed the 5' RACE reads into MiXCR, producing one record per CDR3 protein. This table holds about 580,000 distinct CDR3 sequences, under 55% found once. Sample: blood. The receptors stem from a man older than 75 in good health.

The V call is TRBV7-6, the J call TRBJ2-7, with 8 bases aligning to TRBD2. V dropped 5 bases and J dropped 5; count of bases not matched to a gene: 8. This CDR3 spans 14 amino acids. The germline V gene encodes CDR1 SGHVS and CDR2 FNYEAQ. The CDR3, as DNA: TGTGCCAGCAGCACACAGCGGGAGACTAACGAGCAGTACTTC. Translated: CASSTQRETNEQYF. The variable domain in full, completed from reference TRBV7-6 and TRBJ2-7, reads GAGVSQSPRYKVTKRGQDVALRCDPISGHVSLYWYRQALGQGPEFLTYFNYEAQQDKSGLPNDRFSAERPEGSISTLTIQRTEQRDSAMYRCASSTQRETNEQYFGPGTRLTVT.

The chain has TRBV7-3 and TRBJ2-7; D possibly corresponds to TRBD2 (5 bases). Per germline, CDR1 SGHTA and CDR2 FQGTGA. V shed 3 bases and J shed 3 bases, with 15 bases lying between them. The CDR3 has 15 amino acids. CDR3 in DNA: TGTGCCAGCAGCTTTTTCCAGCGGCCAATCTACGAGCAGTACTTC. Protein sequence: CASSFFQRPIYEQYF.

The V gene is TRBV18, the J gene TRBJ2-4; D could derive from TRBD1 or TRBD2 (5 bases each). V lost 0 bases to trimming and J lost 2 bases, with 8 bases between them. This CDR3 comprises 15 residues. Per germline, CDR1 KGHSH and CDR2 LQKENI. CDR3 bases: TGTGCCAGCTCACCACCGTGGGGGACCAAAAACATTCAGTACTTC. This codes for CASSPPWGTKNIQYF.